Presented here are 2 T cell receptor beta chains from one specimen sequenced in a study of blood T cell repertoires in COVID-19. Assay: immunoSEQ multiplex PCR; the TCRdb copy retains only in-frame clones and omits some. This table holds 250,000 to 400,000 clones, roughly 85% found once. The sample consisted of PBMCs or T cells enriched from blood (not recorded which). These receptors originate from a woman in her 30s who had been exposed to COVID-19.

The chain recombines TRBV25-1 with TRBJ2-3; D is perhaps TRBD2 (5 bases). Germline V CDR1 and CDR2: MGHDK, SYGVNS. The ends were cut back, 10 bases at V and 2 bases at J, with 16 bases in the middle. This CDR3 spans 14 amino acids. The CDR3 reads CATFSRTPTDTQYF. The CDR3 DNA follows: TGTGCCACCTTTTCCCGGACTCCCACAGATACGCAGTATTTT.

This clone appeared once. The chain carries TRBV28 and TRBJ2-1, with 12 bases aligning to TRBD2. Per germline, CDR1 MDHEN and CDR2 SYDVKM. The trim removed 2 bases at V and 7 bases at J, leaving 6 bases unmatched. The CDR3 length is 16 residues. The CDR3 is CASSLPGLAGLNEQFF. The CDR3 coding sequence is TGTGCCAGCAGTTTACCCGGACTAGCGGGGCTAAATGAGCAGTTCTTC. Looking up the rest from reference TRBV28 and TRBJ2-1 gives the full variable domain: DVKVTQSSRYLVKRTGEKVFLECVQDMDHENMFWYRQDPGLGLRLIYFSYDVKMKEKGDIPEGYSVSREKKERFSLILESASTNQTSMYLCASSLPGLAGLNEQFFGPGTRLTVL.